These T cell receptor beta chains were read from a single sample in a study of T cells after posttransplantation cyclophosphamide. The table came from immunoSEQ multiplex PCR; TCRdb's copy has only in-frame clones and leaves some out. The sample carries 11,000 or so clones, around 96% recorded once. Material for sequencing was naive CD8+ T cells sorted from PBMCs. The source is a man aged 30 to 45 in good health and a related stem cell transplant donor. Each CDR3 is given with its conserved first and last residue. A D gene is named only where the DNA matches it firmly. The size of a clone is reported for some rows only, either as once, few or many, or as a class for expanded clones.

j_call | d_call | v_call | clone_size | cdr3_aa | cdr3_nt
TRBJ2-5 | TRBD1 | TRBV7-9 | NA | CASSLGQEQYF | TGTGCCAGCAGCTTGGGACAGGAACAGTACTTC
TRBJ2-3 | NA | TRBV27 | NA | CASSYQGWADTQYF | TGTGCCAGCAGTTATCAGGGGTGGGCAGATACGCAGTATTTT
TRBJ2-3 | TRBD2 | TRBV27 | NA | CASSLSMGGLADTQYF | TGTGCCAGCAGTTTATCGATGGGGGGGTTGGCAGATACGCAGTATTTT
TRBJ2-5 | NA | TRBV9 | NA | CASSASLSGDQETQYF | TGTGCCAGCAGCGCGTCCCTTTCGGGGGACCAAGAGACCCAGTACTTC
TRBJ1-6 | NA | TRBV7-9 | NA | CASRPGIEASPLHF | TGTGCCAGCAGACCGGGAATTGAAGCCTCACCCCTCCACTTT
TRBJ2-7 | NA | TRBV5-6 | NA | CASSLGGRAGEQYF | TGTGCCAGCAGCTTGGGCGGCAGGGCGGGGGAGCAGTACTTC
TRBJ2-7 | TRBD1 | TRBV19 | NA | CASTSGTAPNEQYF | TGTGCCAGTACCTCCGGGACAGCGCCTAACGAGCAGTACTTC
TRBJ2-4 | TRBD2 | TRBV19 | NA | CASSIASGEGGRDIQYF | TGTGCCAGTAGTATAGCCTCCGGGGAGGGAGGTAGGGACATTCAGTACTTC
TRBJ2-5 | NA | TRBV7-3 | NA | CASSLMGGGGQETQYF | TGTGCCAGCAGCTTAATGGGGGGGGGCGGTCAAGAGACCCAGTACTTC
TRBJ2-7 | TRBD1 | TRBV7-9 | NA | CASSTTRTGTNLREQYF | TGTGCCAGCAGCACGACTCGGACAGGTACTAATCTACGAGAGCAGTACTTC
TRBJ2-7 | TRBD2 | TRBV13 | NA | CASSQLGSGGSTYEQYF | TGTGCCAGCAGTCAACTGGGTAGCGGGGGTTCCACCTACGAGCAGTACTTC
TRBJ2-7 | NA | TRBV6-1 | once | CASSKRHLSYEQYF | TGTGCCAGCAGTAAGAGACATTTATCCTACGAGCAGTACTTC
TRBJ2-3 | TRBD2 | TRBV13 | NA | CASSGAVSSSGGATDTQYF | TGTGCCAGCAGTGGGGCGGTTTCGTCTAGCGGGGGGGCCACAGATACGCAGTATTTT
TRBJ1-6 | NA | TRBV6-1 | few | CASSEVLQEGNSPLHF | TGTGCCAGCAGTGAAGTTCTACAGGAGGGAAATTCACCCCTCCACTTT
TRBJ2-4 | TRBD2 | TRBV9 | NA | CASSVGGGRNIQYF | TGTGCCAGCAGCGTAGGGGGGGGTCGGAACATTCAGTACTTC
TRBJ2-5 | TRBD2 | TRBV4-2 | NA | CASSQETSGGWAQYF | TGTGCCAGCAGCCAGGAGACTAGCGGGGGGTGGGCTCAGTACTTC
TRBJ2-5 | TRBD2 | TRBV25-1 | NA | CASSESWEGREGQYF | TGTGCCAGCAGTGAAAGTTGGGAGGGCAGGGAGGGGCAGTACTTC
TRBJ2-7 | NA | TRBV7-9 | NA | CASSVTYEQYF | TGTGCCAGCAGCGTTACCTACGAGCAGTACTTC
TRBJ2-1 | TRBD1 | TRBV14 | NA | CASSQDGETGGMQHQFF | TGTGCCAGCAGCCAAGACGGGGAGACAGGGGGTATGCAGCACCAGTTCTTC
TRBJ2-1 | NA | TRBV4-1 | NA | CASSSHYRENLEDEQFF | TGCGCCAGCAGCTCACATTACAGGGAGAACCTAGAGGATGAGCAGTTCTTC
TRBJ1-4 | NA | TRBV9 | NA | CASSLLGGGQEKLFF | TGTGCCAGCAGCTTGTTAGGCGGAGGTCAGGAAAAACTGTTTTTT
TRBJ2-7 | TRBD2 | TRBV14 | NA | CASSQVSLAGGRYSDEQYF | TGTGCCAGCAGCCAAGTCTCCCTAGCGGGGGGGCGATATAGCGACGAGCAGTACTTC
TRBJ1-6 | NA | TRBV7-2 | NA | CASSSRGGSPLHF | TGTGCCAGCAGCTCCCGGGGGGGTTCACCCCTCCACTTT
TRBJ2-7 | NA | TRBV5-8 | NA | CASSPLTYEQYF | TGTGCCAGCAGCCCACTTACCTACGAGCAGTACTTC
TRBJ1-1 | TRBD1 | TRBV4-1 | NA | CASSHTGAKTEAFF | TGCGCCAGCAGCCATACAGGGGCGAAGACTGAAGCTTTCTTT
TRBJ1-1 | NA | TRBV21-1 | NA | CASSKGADEDTEAFF | TGTGCCAGCAGCAAAGGTGCAGACGAGGACACTGAAGCTTTCTTT
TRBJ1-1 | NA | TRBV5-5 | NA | CASRLSRVEAFF | TGTGCCAGCAGACTGAGCCGGGTTGAAGCTTTCTTT
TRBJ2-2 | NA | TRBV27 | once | CASSLLPRGAINTGELFF | TGTGCCAGCAGTTTACTACCCCGGGGGGCTATAAACACCGGGGAGCTGTTTTTT
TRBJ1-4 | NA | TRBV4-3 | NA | CASSQDRAGDEKLFF | TGCGCCAGCAGCCAAGATAGGGCAGGGGACGAAAAACTGTTTTTT
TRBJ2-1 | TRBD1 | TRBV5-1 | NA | CASSLDGTASYNEQFF | TGCGCCAGCAGCTTGGATGGGACAGCCTCCTACAATGAGCAGTTCTTC
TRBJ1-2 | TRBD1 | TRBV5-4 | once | CASSPDRGNYGYTF | TGTGCCAGCAGCCCGGACAGGGGGAACTATGGCTACACCTTC
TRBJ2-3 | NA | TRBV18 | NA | CASSPPVGADTQYF | TGTGCCAGCTCACCACCAGTCGGGGCAGATACGCAGTATTTT
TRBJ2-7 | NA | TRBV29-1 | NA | CSVEDRGEGYEQYF | TGCAGCGTTGAAGACAGGGGAGAGGGCTACGAGCAGTACTTC
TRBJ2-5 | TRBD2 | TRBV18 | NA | CASSPPLGGETQYF | TGTGCCAGCTCACCACCGTTGGGGGGGGAGACCCAGTACTTC